The rows below give T cell receptor beta chains drawn from one sample of a study of CD8 T cells in ankylosing spondylitis. Using its own MiXCR run on the 5' RACE reads, TCRdb lists one record per CDR3 protein. The sample gives 500,000 to 550,000 distinct CDR3 sequences, roughly 12% of which show up once; approximately 7% is in the top ten. The material sequenced was blood, either unsorted or a sorted T cell fraction (not recorded which). The receptor source for this set is a male donor with ankylosing spondylitis. Each CDR3 is given with its conserved first and last residue. The D gene is left open where the match is weak. Only part of the rows carry a size: once, few, many, or a class if the clone is expanded.

-	-	14	TRBJ1-1	TRBV2	CASSVGGSNTEAFF	TGTGCCAGCAGTGTTGGGGGGTCGAACACTGAAGCTTTCTTT
TRBD2	few	16	TRBJ2-5	TRBV28	CASSLSLAGELETQYF	TGTGCCAGCAGTTTATCCCTAGCGGGAGAGTTAGAGACCCAGTACTTC
TRBD1	-	19	TRBJ2-6	TRBV12-5	CASGLAWDRKGSGANVLTF	TGTGCTAGTGGTTTGGCGTGGGACAGAAAGGGCTCTGGGGCCAACGTCCTGACTTTC
TRBD2	few	14	TRBJ2-1	TRBV20-1	CSASATSANNEQFF	TGCAGTGCCTCAGCAACTAGCGCCAACAATGAGCAGTTCTTC
-	many	12	TRBJ1-5	TRBV2	CASGRVGQPQHF	TGTGCCAGTGGGAGGGTGGGTCAGCCCCAGCATTTT
-	-	15	TRBJ1-3	TRBV20-1	CSARADDGSGNTIYF	TGCAGTGCTAGGGCAGACGACGGCTCTGGAAACACCATATATTTT
-	-	13	TRBJ2-1	TRBV10-3	CAISHISTNEQFF	TGTGCCATCAGCCATATCAGTACCAATGAGCAGTTCTTC
-	-	15	TRBJ2-2	TRBV7-8	CASNLRDQRTGELFF	TGTGCCAGCAACTTAAGGGACCAGCGGACCGGGGAGCTGTTTTTT
-	-	13	TRBJ1-5	TRBV4-1	CASSRDESGPQHF	TGCGCCAGCAGCCGAGATGAATCAGGGCCCCAGCATTTT
-	-	13	TRBJ2-3	TRBV29-1	CSVVGRITDTQYF	TGCAGCGTTGTAGGTCGTATCACAGATACGCAGTATTTT
-	few	14	TRBJ2-3	TRBV5-1	CASSWADQVNTQYF	TGCGCCAGCAGCTGGGCGGACCAGGTCAATACGCAGTATTTT
-	-	14	TRBJ1-5	TRBV20-1	CSARSIGRDQPQHF	TGCAGTGCTAGGAGCATCGGGAGAGATCAGCCCCAGCATTTT
-	few	15	TRBJ2-5	TRBV4-2	CASSQGGRDKETQYF	TGTGCCAGCAGCCAAGGAGGGAGAGACAAAGAGACCCAGTACTTC
-	few	14	TRBJ2-7	TRBV5-1	CASSEQGGNYEQYF	TGCGCCAGCAGCGAACAGGGTGGAAACTACGAGCAGTACTTC
TRBD1	few	16	TRBJ1-3	TRBV20-1	CSARDRRLGTGNTIYF	TGCAGTGCTAGGGACAGGAGGTTGGGTACTGGAAACACCATATATTTT
-	few	12	TRBJ2-3	TRBV7-2	CASSTLASTQYF	TGTGCCAGCAGCACCCTAGCGTCTACGCAGTATTTT
TRBD2	few	18	TRBJ2-7	TRBV28	CASSLGPRGGGFHYEQYF	TGTGCCAGCAGTTTGGGACCTAGAGGCGGGGGGTTTCACTACGAGCAGTACTTC
TRBD1	few	14	TRBJ2-5	TRBV7-2	CASRSGTGEETQYF	TGTGCCAGCAGGTCCGGGACAGGGGAAGAGACCCAGTACTTC
TRBD2	many	12	TRBJ2-5	TRBV5-1	CASTTSGETQYF	TGCGCCAGCACCACTAGCGGGGAGACCCAGTACTTC
TRBD2	-	15	TRBJ2-6	TRBV12-3/TRBV12-4	CASSFREANVNVLTF	TGTGCCAGCAGTTTCCGGGAGGCGAACGTCAACGTCCTGACTTTC
TRBD1	many	13	TRBJ1-1	TRBV11-2	CASSLGTGGRAFF	TGTGCCAGCAGCTTAGGCACAGGGGGAAGAGCTTTCTTT
TRBD1	few	16	TRBJ2-5	TRBV5-1	CASSLAGTGGEETQYF	TGCGCCAGCAGCTTGGCCGGGACAGGGGGCGAAGAGACCCAGTACTTC
TRBD1	-	15	TRBJ2-7	TRBV3-1	CASSRSGQGGGEQYF	TGTGCCAGCAGCCGATCTGGACAGGGGGGGGGCGAGCAGTACTTC
-	few	14	TRBJ1-5	TRBV3-1	CASSQDHSNQPQHF	TGTGCCAGCAGCCAAGATCACAGCAATCAGCCCCAGCATTTT
-	-	13	TRBJ1-5	TRBV12-3/TRBV12-4	CASSSGLVGPQHF	TGTGCCAGCAGTTCGGGACTGGTGGGGCCCCAGCATTTT
TRBD2	few	14	TRBJ2-3	TRBV29-1	CSVRLAGIGDTQYF	TGCAGCGTTAGACTAGCGGGAATTGGAGATACGCAGTATTTT
TRBD2	-	15	TRBJ2-7	TRBV28	CASSPHSGSSYEQYF	TGTGCCAGCAGCCCACATAGCGGGAGCTCCTACGAGCAGTACTTC
-	-	15	TRBJ2-1	TRBV20-1	CSARDRRGFYNEQFF	TGCAGTGCTAGAGACCGGCGTGGCTTTTACAATGAGCAGTTCTTC
TRBD2	few	15	TRBJ2-1	TRBV7-2	CASSWGLAGGYEQFF	TGTGCCAGCAGCTGGGGACTAGCGGGAGGTTATGAGCAGTTCTTC
TRBD2	many	15	TRBJ2-7	TRBV5-6	CASSVVGSGRYEQYF	TGTGCCAGCAGCGTTGTAGGCAGCGGGAGATACGAGCAGTACTTC
-	few	15	TRBJ1-1	TRBV5-1	CASSLEGYSGTEAFF	TGCGCCAGCAGCTTGGAGGGTTACTCGGGGACTGAAGCTTTCTTT
TRBD2	few	16	TRBJ2-1	TRBV7-2	CASSTKAGGLGNEQFF	TGTGCCAGCAGCACCAAAGCGGGAGGGCTTGGCAATGAGCAGTTCTTC
TRBD1	few	16	TRBJ2-2	TRBV12-3/TRBV12-4	CASSFWTGINTGELFF	TGTGCCAGCAGTTTCTGGACAGGGATAAACACCGGGGAGCTGTTTTTT
-	-	14	TRBJ2-5	TRBV25-1	CASSEFQGTSTQYF	TGTGCCAGCAGTGAATTTCAGGGGACGTCGACCCAGTACTTC
-	few	14	TRBJ1-5	TRBV2	CASTPGWSNQPQHF	TGTGCCAGCACCCCGGGGTGGAGCAATCAGCCCCAGCATTTT
-	-	15	TRBJ2-7	TRBV9	CASSVATTGPYEQYF	TGTGCCAGCAGCGTAGCTACTACAGGGCCCTACGAGCAGTACTTC
-	many	15	TRBJ1-2	TRBV3-1	CASTHGQVGNYGYTF	TGTGCCAGCACCCATGGGCAGGTTGGAAACTATGGCTACACCTTC
-	-	13	TRBJ2-2	TRBV7-2	CASSERNTGELFF	TGTGCCAGCAGCGAACGGAACACCGGGGAGCTGTTTTTT
-	few	11	TRBJ2-3	TRBV20-1	CSAREGNTQYF	TGCAGTGCTAGAGAAGGGAATACGCAGTATTTT
-	few	15	TRBJ2-1	TRBV5-1	CASSLKIAQNFGQFF	TGCGCCAGCAGCTTGAAGATAGCGCAGAACTTCGGGCAGTTCTTC
TRBD1	few	15	TRBJ1-6	TRBV5-4	CASSPGTGPNSPLHF	TGTGCCAGCAGCCCGGGGACAGGGCCTAATTCACCCCTCCACTTT
TRBD2	-	16	TRBJ2-1	TRBV11-2	CASSLDLAGVDNEQFF	TGTGCCAGCAGCTTAGACCTAGCGGGAGTAGACAATGAGCAGTTCTTC
-	few	12	TRBJ2-7	TRBV3-1	CASSQSTYEQYF	TGTGCCAGCAGCCAGTCCACCTACGAGCAGTACTTC
TRBD1	few	15	TRBJ1-1	TRBV7-9	CASSLGRDRDTEAFF	TGTGCCAGCAGCTTAGGGCGGGACAGGGACACTGAAGCTTTCTTT
-	many	11	TRBJ2-5	TRBV30	CAWSVQETQYF	TGTGCCTGGAGTGTACAAGAGACCCAGTACTTC
-	-	15	TRBJ2-1	TRBV6-5	CASSWGASSYNEQFF	TGTGCCAGCAGTTGGGGCGCTAGCTCCTACAATGAGCAGTTCTTC
-	many	16	TRBJ1-1	TRBV5-1	CASSPRDRGSVTEAFF	TGCGCCAGCAGCCCCAGGGACCGGGGGAGTGTCACTGAAGCTTTCTTT
-	-	17	TRBJ1-3	TRBV21-1	CASSKDRRGCSGNTIYF	TGTGCCAGCAGCAAAGATCGCAGGGGGTGCTCTGGAAACACCATATATTTT
TRBD2	-	15	TRBJ2-1	TRBV15	CATSRAGVSYNEQFF	TGTGCCACCAGCAGGGCGGGAGTCTCCTACAATGAGCAGTTCTTC
TRBD1	-	14	TRBJ2-2	TRBV6-2/TRBV6-3	CAIRGQGNTGELFF	TGTGCCATCCGGGGACAGGGGAACACCGGGGAGCTGTTTTTT
-	-	14	TRBJ2-5	TRBV28	CASSFVGLEETQYF	TGTGCCAGCAGTTTTGTTGGGTTAGAAGAGACCCAGTACTTC
TRBD2	few	18	TRBJ2-1	TRBV11-1	CASSLGVRLASGSNEQFF	TGTGCCAGCAGCTTAGGGGTTCGCCTGGCTAGCGGTTCCAATGAGCAGTTCTTC
TRBD2	few	15	TRBJ2-1	TRBV6-2/TRBV6-3	CASTTLAGFNNEQFF	TGTGCCAGCACCACCCTAGCGGGATTTAACAATGAGCAGTTCTTC
-	-	14	TRBJ2-5	TRBV3-1	CASSQGPPGETQYF	TGTGCCAGCAGCCAAGGTCCCCCGGGCGAGACCCAGTACTTC
-	few	12	TRBJ1-4	TRBV18	CASSPKSEKLFF	TGTGCCAGCTCACCAAAGAGTGAAAAACTGTTTTTT
-	few	15	TRBJ2-7	TRBV7-6	CASSLRAGFGYEQYF	TGTGCCAGCAGCTTAAGAGCGGGCTTTGGTTACGAGCAGTACTTC
TRBD2	few	15	TRBJ2-1	TRBV7-7	CASSRDPLAGGEQFF	TGTGCCAGCAGCCGTGACCCCCTAGCGGGAGGGGAGCAGTTCTTC
-	-	13	TRBJ1-4	TRBV7-6	CASSLVGGEKLFF	TGTGCCAGCAGCTTAGTGGGTGGTGAAAAACTGTTTTTT
-	-	15	TRBJ1-6	TRBV3-1	CASSQAIGGDSPLHF	TGTGCCAGCAGCCAAGCGATTGGGGGGGATTCACCCCTCCACTTT